This T cell receptor beta chain was identified in a study of PD-1 blockade in mismatch repair-deficient tumors. About the research overall: Patients had around 11 mismatch repair-deficient cancer types and were previously treated and progressing. Study-wide results and limits: Rapid post-treatment expansion, then contraction, generally preceding radiologic response, marked tumor-resident clones.

The repertoire was sequenced with immunoSEQ multiplex PCR; TCRdb's copy has only in-frame clones and lacks some. The sample includes some 100,000 clones, under 90% seen only once; the top ten take 6.3%. On this clone itself: Its antigen is undetermined.

CDR1 MGHRA and CDR2 YSYEKL come from the germline V gene. The CDR3 is made up of 17 amino acids. Trimming took off 4 bases at V and 0 bases at J, with 16 bases between the two ends. Mismatch repair deficiency was confirmed in all patients, by PCR or immunohistochemistry. TCRs were sequenced from three patients responding to pembrolizumab. The receptor's source is an adult with mismatch repair-deficient cancer. Sequencing used peripheral blood, obtained about eight months after starting pembrolizumab. The V gene is TRBV4-1, the J gene TRBJ2-1; a weak D match, TRBD1 (6 bases). The CDR3, as DNA: TGCGCCAGCAGCCCCTGGACAGAACTTAACTCCTACAATGAGCAGTTCTTC. It specifies CASSPWTELNSYNEQFF.